In this sample, the clone carrying this T cell receptor (beta chain) turned up a few times. The antigen is unknown. As every portion of the isolated RNA was reverse transcribed, the sequencing read expressed TCRB transcripts. The read count averaged roughly 4 million across naive, central memory and regulatory T cell samples. TCRdb's table, derived via immunoSEQ multiplex PCR, lists solely in-frame clones and lacks some. Among a few hundred thousand clones listed, 15% to 20% were seen once. V was shortened by 0 bases and J by 0 bases, with 4 bases between the two germline ends. Germline V CDR1 and CDR2: MNHEY, SVGAGI. This CDR3 spans 14 amino acids. This sample stems from a study of beta chain features in type 1 diabetes. The study, taken as a whole, reports: Resolution of whether HLA type affects TCRB rearrangement was not achieved here. Insertions were fewer and deletions more numerous at VDJ junctions in type 1 diabetes patients. Researchers cautioned that cDNA sequencing could over-represent cells with high TCR expression.

The chain couples TRBV6-5 to TRBJ2-3; D unresolved. The sequence derives from a woman between 18 and 29 years old in good health. The sequenced sample consisted of naive CD4+ T cells from blood. Written as DNA, the CDR3 is TGTGCCAGCAGTTACTCGGCTAGCACAGATACGCAGTATTTT. It codes for CASSYSASTDTQYF.